These 5 T cell receptor beta chains came from one sample sequenced in a study of OX40 agonist ivuxolimab in advanced cancers. Assay used: immunoSEQ multiplex PCR; TCRdb lists only in-frame clones, some missing. The profile shows about 22,000 clones, roughly 86% of them singletons. Here the sequenced sample was CD4+ or CD8+ T cells sorted from blood, taken in a trial of the OX40 agonist ivuxolimab. Receptor source: an adult with an advanced solid tumor such as melanoma, head and neck, liver or kidney cancer.

For the CDR3, the DNA is TGTGCCAGCAGTTTAGGACCTTCCTACGAGCAGTACTTC. Translating it yields CASSLGPSYEQYF. The chain joins TRBV27 to TRBJ2-7; D ambiguous. Trimming took 2 bases from V and 1 from J, leaving 6 bases between them. This CDR3 contains 13 residues. Per germline, CDR1 MNHEY and CDR2 SMNVEV (reference sequence).

V and J are TRBV15 and TRBJ1-5; maybe TRBD1 (6 bases). The CDR3 is 16 amino acids. Germline values: CDR1 LNHNV, CDR2 YYDKDF (reference sequence). Trimming removed 0 bases from V and 2 bases from J, with 11 bases in between. CDR3: CATSREGGKGNQPQHF. The CDR3 nucleotides read TGTGCCACCAGCAGAGAGGGGGGCAAGGGCAATCAGCCCCAGCATTTT.

The rearrangement uses TRBV19 and TRBJ2-1; D possibly matches TRBD1 or TRBD2 (5 bases each). V was cut by 5 bases and J by 0 bases, with 11 bases left in between. The CDR3 totals 15 residues. Germline V CDR1 and CDR2: LNHDA, SQIVND (reference sequence). Written as DNA, the CDR3 is TGTGCCAGTAGTCGGGGCTTCTCCTCCTACAATGAGCAGTTCTTC. Protein: CASSRGFSSYNEQFF.

V usage is TRBV13 and J usage is TRBJ1-5; the D gene is possibly TRBD1 (6 bases). The CDR3 totals 13 residues. Germline-derived CDR1 and CDR2 are PRHDT and FYEKMQ (reference sequence). Trimming took off 0 bases at V and 9 bases at J, with 9 bases between the two ends. Written as DNA, the CDR3 is TGTGCCAGCAGCTTAGGACAGGGTGGGCCCCAGCATTTT. It encodes CASSLGQGGPQHF.

The chain is built from TRBV2 and TRBJ2-3; no firm D call. The CDR3 sequence is 15 residues long. Trimming left V 3 bases short and J 2 bases short, with 12 bases between. The V gene's germline CDR1 is SNHLY and CDR2 FYNNEI. CDR3 nucleotide sequence: TGTGCCAGCAGTGACGGGCAGGCCGACACAGATACGCAGTATTTT. Protein: CASSDGQADTDTQYF. The full variable domain, its missing parts supplied by reference TRBV2 and TRBJ2-3, is EPEVTQTPSHQVTQMGQEVILRCVPISNHLYFYWYRQILGQKVEFLVSFYNNEISEKSEIFDDQFSVERPDGSNFTLKIRSTKLEDSAMYFCASSDGQADTDTQYFGPGTRLTVL.